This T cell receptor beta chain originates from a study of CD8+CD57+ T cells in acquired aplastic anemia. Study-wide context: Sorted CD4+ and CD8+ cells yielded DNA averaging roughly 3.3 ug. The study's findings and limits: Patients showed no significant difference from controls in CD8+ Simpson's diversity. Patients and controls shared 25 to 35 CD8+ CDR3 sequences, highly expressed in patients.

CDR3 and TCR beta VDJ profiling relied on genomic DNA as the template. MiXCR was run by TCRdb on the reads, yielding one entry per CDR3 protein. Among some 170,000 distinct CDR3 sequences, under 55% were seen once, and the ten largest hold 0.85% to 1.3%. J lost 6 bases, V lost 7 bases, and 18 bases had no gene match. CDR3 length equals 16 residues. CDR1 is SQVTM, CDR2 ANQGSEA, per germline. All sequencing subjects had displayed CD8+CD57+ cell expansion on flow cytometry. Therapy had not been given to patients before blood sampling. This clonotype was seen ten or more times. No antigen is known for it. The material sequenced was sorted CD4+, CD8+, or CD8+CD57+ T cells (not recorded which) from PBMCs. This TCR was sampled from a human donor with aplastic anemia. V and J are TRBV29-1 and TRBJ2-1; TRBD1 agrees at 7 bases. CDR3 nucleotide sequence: TGCAGCGCTTCGATTCCGGGACAGTTGCGTAGCAATGAGCAGTTCTTC. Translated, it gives CSASIPGQLRSNEQFF.